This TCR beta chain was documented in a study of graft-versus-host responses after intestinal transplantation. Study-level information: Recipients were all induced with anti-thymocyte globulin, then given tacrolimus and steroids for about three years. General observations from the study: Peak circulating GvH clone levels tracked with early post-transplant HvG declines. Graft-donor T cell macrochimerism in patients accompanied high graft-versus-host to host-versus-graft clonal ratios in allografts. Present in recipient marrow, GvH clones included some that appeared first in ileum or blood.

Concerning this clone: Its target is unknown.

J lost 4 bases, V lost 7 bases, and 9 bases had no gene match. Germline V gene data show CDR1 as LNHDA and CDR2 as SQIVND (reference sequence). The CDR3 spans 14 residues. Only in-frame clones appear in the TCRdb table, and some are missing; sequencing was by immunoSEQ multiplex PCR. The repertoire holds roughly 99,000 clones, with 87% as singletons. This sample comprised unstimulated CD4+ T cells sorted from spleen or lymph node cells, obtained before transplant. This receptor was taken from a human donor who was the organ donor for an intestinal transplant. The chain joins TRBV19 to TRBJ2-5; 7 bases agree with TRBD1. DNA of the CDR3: TGTGCCAGTACGCAGGGGGTGAGTGGAGAGACCCAGTACTTC. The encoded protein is CASTQGVSGETQYF.